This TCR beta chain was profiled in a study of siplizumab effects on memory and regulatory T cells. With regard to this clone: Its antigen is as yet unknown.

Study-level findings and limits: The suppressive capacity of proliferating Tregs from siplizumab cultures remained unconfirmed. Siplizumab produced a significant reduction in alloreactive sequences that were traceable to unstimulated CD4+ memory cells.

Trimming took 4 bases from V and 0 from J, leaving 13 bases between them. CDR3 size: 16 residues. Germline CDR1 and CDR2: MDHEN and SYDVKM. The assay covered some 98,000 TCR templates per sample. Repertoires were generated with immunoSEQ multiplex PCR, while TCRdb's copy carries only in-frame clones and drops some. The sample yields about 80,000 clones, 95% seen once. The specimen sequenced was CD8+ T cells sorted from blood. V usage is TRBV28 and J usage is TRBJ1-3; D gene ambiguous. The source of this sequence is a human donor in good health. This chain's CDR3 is CASSYYTPYSGNTIYF. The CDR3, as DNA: TGTGCCAGCAGTTATTACACGCCGTACTCTGGAAACACCATATATTTT. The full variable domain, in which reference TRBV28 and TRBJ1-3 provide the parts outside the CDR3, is DVKVTQSSRYLVKRTGEKVFLECVQDMDHENMFWYRQDPGLGLRLIYFSYDVKMKEKGDIPEGYSVSREKKERFSLILESASTNQTSMYLCASSYYTPYSGNTIYFGEGSWLTVV.